This is a list of T cell receptor beta chains from one sample in a study of T cells in Graves' hyperthyroidism and ophthalmopathy. TCRdb re-analysed the multiplex PCR reads in MiXCR, keeping a single row per CDR3 protein. Here the sample spans approximately 690,000 distinct CDR3 sequences, approximately 15% being singletons. Sequenced input: blood. The source of these receptors is a woman aged 45-65 years with Graves' ophthalmopathy. Both conserved end residues are part of each CDR3. Fields, in order: D gene, clone size, J gene, V gene, CDR3 DNA, CDR3 protein. A D gene is named only where the DNA matches it firmly. Expanded clones are given a class, and other clones once, few, many or no size at all.

>-|many|TRBJ2-7|TRBV5-1
TGCGCCAGCAGCTTGGTTGCCTTCCAGGGCTCCTACGAGCAGTACTTC
CASSLVAFQGSYEQYF
>-|many|TRBJ2-7|TRBV4-1
TGCGCCAGCAGCCAAGGACACATATTACTAGCCTACGAGCAGTACTTC
CASSQGHILLAYEQYF
>TRBD2|many|TRBJ2-1|TRBV24-1
TGTGCCACCAGTGATTTTAGATCTAGCGGGAGTGGCGAGCAGTTCTTC
CATSDFRSSGSGEQFF
>-|once|TRBJ1-1|TRBV20-1
TGCAGTGCTGCCCCCAGGACAAGCCCTGAAGCTTTCTTT
CSAAPRTSPEAFF
>TRBD1|-|TRBJ1-6|TRBV15
TGTGCCACCAGCGCAGACAGGGGGCGATCACCCCTCCACTTT
CATSADRGRSPLHF
>-|many|TRBJ2-5|TRBV5-6
TGTGCCAGCAGCTTGGACCCCGGGGGGACCCAGTACTTC
CASSLDPGGTQYF
>-|many|TRBJ2-2|TRBV28
TGTGCCAGCAGCCCCTTAGGAACGAACACCGGGGAGCTGTTTTTT
CASSPLGTNTGELFF
>-|many|TRBJ1-2|TRBV20-1
TGCAGTGCTATGACAGCAAACTATGGCTACACCTTC
CSAMTANYGYTF
>-|once|TRBJ2-3|TRBV4-3
TGCGCCAGCAGCCAAGAAACTTTAAGGAGTTCGAGCACAGATACGCAGTATTTT
CASSQETLRSSSTDTQYF
>-|few|TRBJ1-5|TRBV13
TGTGCCAGCAGCCCATCCAATCAGGGTAGGAATCAGCCCCAGCATTTT
CASSPSNQGRNQPQHF
>TRBD2|-|TRBJ2-7|TRBV2
TGTGCCAGCAGTGACGCGGGGGAACTCTACGAGCAGTACTTC
CASSDAGELYEQYF
>-|many|TRBJ2-2|TRBV12-3/TRBV12-4
TGTGCCAGCAGTGGTCCGGTCTTGAACACCGGGGAGCTGTTTTTT
CASSGPVLNTGELFF
>TRBD1|-|TRBJ2-4|TRBV11-1
TGTGCCAGCAGCCCCCCCCTTGGACAGGCCCAAAACATTCAGTACTTC
CASSPPLGQAQNIQYF
>-|-|TRBJ1-4|TRBV27
TGTGCCAGCAGCCGGCAGGGTACCACTAATGAAAAACTGTTTTTT
CASSRQGTTNEKLFF
>-|many|TRBJ2-1|TRBV2
TGTGCCAGCAGTGAAGCCCGGTCGTACGCTGAGCAGTTCTTC
CASSEARSYAEQFF
>TRBD1|many|TRBJ1-2|TRBV5-1
TGCGCCAGCAGCTACCAACAGGGGGCGAGGGATGGCTACACCTTC
CASSYQQGARDGYTF
>TRBD2|-|TRBJ2-2|TRBV6-1
TGTGCCAGCAGTTTTCTAGCGGGAGTCCCCACCGGGGAGCTGTTTTTT
CASSFLAGVPTGELFF
>TRBD2|many|TRBJ2-1|TRBV5-1
TGCGCCAGCAGCTTGGGGTCTAGCGGGACCAATGAGCAGTTCTTC
CASSLGSSGTNEQFF
>TRBD2|-|TRBJ2-3|TRBV2
TGTGCCAGCAAGGGACTAGCGGCAAGCACAGATACGCAGTATTTT
CASKGLAASTDTQYF
>-|many|TRBJ2-7|TRBV28
TGTGCCAGCAGTTTCACAGGCCCGGGGCTCGGCGAGCAGTACTTC
CASSFTGPGLGEQYF
>TRBD1|-|TRBJ2-3|TRBV24-1
TGTGCCACCAGTGATAACAGGGGTGGAGATACGCAGTATTTT
CATSDNRGGDTQYF
>TRBD1|many|TRBJ1-6|TRBV3-1
TGTGCCAGCAGCCAAGGATGGGACAGCCGGAATTCACCCCTCCACTTT
CASSQGWDSRNSPLHF
>TRBD1|many|TRBJ2-7|TRBV7-2
TGTGCCAGCAGCTCACCGGACAGGGGAGTCTACGAGCAGTACTTC
CASSSPDRGVYEQYF
>TRBD1|many|TRBJ2-7|TRBV2
TGTGCCAGCAAGCAGGGGGCGAACGAGCAGTACTTC
CASKQGANEQYF
>-|few|TRBJ2-5|TRBV3-2
TGTGCCAGCAGCCAAGATTTGAGAAATCAAGAGACCCAGTACTTC
CASSQDLRNQETQYF
>TRBD2|-|TRBJ2-3|TRBV4-2
TGTGCCAGCAGCCAAGAACTGCGACTAGCGGGCACAGATACGCAGTATTTT
CASSQELRLAGTDTQYF
>-|few|TRBJ2-2|TRBV9
TGTGCCAGCAGCGTAGATAACGGGGAGCTGTTTTTT
CASSVDNGELFF
>-|many|TRBJ2-2|TRBV7-2
TGTGCCAGCAGCTTTTGGGTCGGGGAGCTGTTTTTT
CASSFWVGELFF
>-|few|TRBJ2-5|TRBV7-9
TGTGCCAGCAGCCCCCTTAATTTAGCGGCATCGGAGACCCAGTACTTC
CASSPLNLAASETQYF
>TRBD1|-|TRBJ2-2|TRBV5-1
TGCGCCAGCAGCTCGACAGGGGGGGCCGGGGAGCTGTTTTTT
CASSSTGGAGELFF
>-|many|TRBJ2-3|TRBV5-5
TGTGCCAGCAGCACATACCACGGAGGGGGCAATACGCAGTATTTT
CASSTYHGGGNTQYF
>TRBD1|many|TRBJ2-1|TRBV5-1
TGCGCCAGCATGGGACAGGGGGCGGTGTATGAGCAGTTCTTC
CASMGQGAVYEQFF
>TRBD1|many|TRBJ2-3|TRBV12-3/TRBV12-4
TGTGCCAGCAGTCCGGGACAGGGAATGGATACGCAGTATTTT
CASSPGQGMDTQYF
>-|many|TRBJ2-3|TRBV6-2/TRBV6-3
TGTGCCAGCAGTTACTCGACACAGGGTGGCGATACGCAGTATTTT
CASSYSTQGGDTQYF
>-|many|TRBJ2-3|TRBV29-1
TGCAGCGTTGCCCCCGGGATAAGCACAGATACGCAGTATTTT
CSVAPGISTDTQYF
>TRBD2|-|TRBJ2-7|TRBV15
TGTGCCACCAGCAGTGGGGGGGGAAGGACCTACGAGCAGTACTTC
CATSSGGGRTYEQYF
>TRBD2|few|TRBJ2-1|TRBV6-1
TGTGCCAGCAGGGGACTAGCGGGAGTAGTGAGCTCCTACAATGAGCAGTTCTTC
CASRGLAGVVSSYNEQFF
>TRBD1|few|TRBJ2-1|TRBV24-1
TGTGCCACCTGGGACAGGGGCTACAATGAGCAGTTCTTC
CATWDRGYNEQFF
>TRBD1|few|TRBJ1-5|TRBV27
TGTGCCAGCAGTTTTGGGGGACAGGGCCAGCCCCAGCATTTT
CASSFGGQGQPQHF
>TRBD1|-|TRBJ1-1|TRBV2
TGTGCCAGCAGGGAGACAGGGATTTACACTGAAGCTTTCTTT
CASRETGIYTEAFF
>-|many|TRBJ1-5|TRBV12-3/TRBV12-4
TGTGCCAGCAGTTTATGGGGGGGAGGTGGTAGCAATCAGCCCCAGCATTTT
CASSLWGGGGSNQPQHF
>-|-|TRBJ2-2|TRBV29-1
TGCAGCGTTGATTGGGGCGCGGGGACCGGGGAGCTGTTTTTT
CSVDWGAGTGELFF
>TRBD2|many|TRBJ2-5|TRBV20-1
TGCAGTGCTCTAGGCCGACTGAGTAGCGGGAGGGCCAGGGAGACCCAGTACTTC
CSALGRLSSGRARETQYF
>-|-|TRBJ1-1|TRBV6-6
TGTGCCAGCAGTTACTTTTACCGACAGGACCAGGTTACGAACACTGAAGCTTTCTTT
CASSYFYRQDQVTNTEAFF
>TRBD2|many|TRBJ2-7|TRBV28
TGTGCCAGCAGTTTATTCGGGACTAGACTCGACGAGCAGTACTTC
CASSLFGTRLDEQYF
>-|many|TRBJ2-7|TRBV6-2/TRBV6-3
TGTGCCAGCAGTTACTCGACGACAACGTCCTACGAGCAGTACTTC
CASSYSTTTSYEQYF
>TRBD2|few|TRBJ2-1|TRBV4-3
TGCGCCAGCAGCCAAGATCCGGGGAGGGGTGAGCAGTTCTTC
CASSQDPGRGEQFF
>TRBD2|many|TRBJ2-2|TRBV5-1
TGCGCCAGCAGCTTGATCTCTAGCGGGAGCACCGGGGAGCTGTTTTTT
CASSLISSGSTGELFF
>-|many|TRBJ2-1|TRBV29-1
TGCAGCGTTGACGGGCAGCTCAATGAGCAGTTCTTC
CSVDGQLNEQFF
>TRBD2|-|TRBJ2-3|TRBV11-2
TGTGCCAGCAGCTTAGGGATTAGCGGGAGGCGGGGCACAGATACGCAGTATTTT
CASSLGISGRRGTDTQYF
>TRBD1|few|TRBJ1-4|TRBV10-2
TGCGCCAGCAGTAACACAGGGGGCGGTGAAAAACTGTTTTTT
CASSNTGGGEKLFF
>-|-|TRBJ2-3|TRBV28
TGTGCCAGCAGTTTTGCGATAGATACGCAGTATTTT
CASSFAIDTQYF